Shown below are 10 T cell receptor beta chains from a single sample sequenced in a study of regulatory T cells in long-lasting Graves disease (dated by TCRdb to about 2021). The library was obtained by multiplex PCR. This sample was sequenced with an Illumina HiSeq 4000. CDR3 regions were amplified by Arm-PCR with iRepertoire HTBI primers to construct TCR beta libraries. Starting from the raw public reads, TCRdb applied fastp trimming at Q25, assembled clones with MiXCR and retained in-frame beta chains. Rows with one shared CDR3 protein collapse into an entry with the most common genes and DNA. The sample table contains over 350,000 distinct CDR3 sequences; only one count was recorded for roughly 15% of them. Of the sample, approximately 19% is held by the ten largest clones. What the time point label conveys for this sample: newly diagnosed GD, antithyroid drugs for less than 3 months. RNA was extracted from PBMCs in TRIzol for both TCR sequencing and RNA sequencing.

This sample also belongs to another study, concerning T cells in Graves' hyperthyroidism and ophthalmopathy.

Sequencing was performed on peripheral blood mononuclear cells (PBMCs), taken at new diagnosis, from a patient treated with antithyroid drugs. These receptors were obtained from a woman in her fifties or sixties with Graves disease. Donor details come from another sample of the same person, matched by shared clones.

In this sample, this clonotype turned up many times. This sequence joins TRBV7-3 and TRBJ2-2, with 7 bases fitting TRBD2. The germline gives CDR1 SGHTA, CDR2 FQGTGA. This CDR3 region has 16 residues. Trimming cost V 0 bases and J 1 base; bases outside gene matches: 2. CDR3 residues: CASSLTPGGNTGELFF. The DNA for the CDR3 is TGTGCCAGCAGCTTAACTCCGGGAGGGAACACCGGGGAGCTGTTTTTT.

This clonotype occurred a few times. The chain couples TRBV2 to TRBJ1-5, with D uncertain. The CDR3 totals 12 residues. The germline V and J ends were trimmed by 6 bases and 3 bases, with 6 bases remaining between them. CDR1 SNHLY and CDR2 FYNNEI come from the germline V gene. CDR3 coding DNA: TGTGCCAGCAGAATACACAATCAGCCCCAGCATTTT. Amino acid sequence: CASRIHNQPQHF.

In its sample, this clonotype was seen once. A much larger clone differs from this one at a single base, so this may be a read error. This chain joins TRBV28 and TRBJ1-5, with a tentative D call TRBD1 (5 bases). The germline V gene encodes CDR1 MDHEN and CDR2 SYDVKM. There are 14 residues in the CDR3. V was clipped by 2 bases and J by 7 bases, with 12 bases between them. The DNA of the CDR3 is TGTGCCAGCAGTTTAAAGTCGGGGCTCCAGCCCCAGCATTTT. Protein: CASSLKSGLQPQHF.

This clonotype was found a few times. The CDR3 bases are TGCAGTGCTAGTGCGAGATTAACGGGAGGAATACCGTACCAAGAGACCCAGTACTTC. Its translation: CSASARLTGGIPYQETQYF. This chain links TRBV20-1 with TRBJ2-5; TRBD2 matches 7 bases. The CDR3 runs 19 residues. CDR1 is DFQATT, CDR2 SNEGSKA, per germline (reference sequence). With V trimmed by 3 bases and J by 0 bases, 19 bases remained unmatched.

Notes on this clonotype: One junction end does not reproduce the germline sequence, and a read error may be involved. The rearrangement uses TRBV7-6 and TRBJ2-6, with TRBD1 matching 8 bases. Germline loops: CDR1 SGHVS, CDR2 FNYEAQ. The CDR3 runs to 20 residues. The CDR3 DNA reads as TGCGCCAGCAGCTTAGAGCCGGCAGGGGGCGAAAGCTCTGGGGCCAACGTCCTGACTTTC. Translating gives CASSLEPAGGESSGANVLTF.

This clonotype has at least ten counts. The rearrangement joins TRBV7-8 to TRBJ1-2; D is unclear. The CDR3 length is 14 residues. Germline CDR1 SGHVS, CDR2 FQNEAQ. V lost 1 base and J 6 bases, leaving 12 bases between the germline ends. The CDR3 DNA is TGTGCCAGCAGCTTAGATCCGTCCGGTGATGGCTACACCTTC. It encodes CASSLDPSGDGYTF.

Comments on this clonotype: A much larger clone lies a single base off, so this may be a read error. The rearrangement joins TRBV27 to TRBJ2-1, with 8 bases aligning to TRBD2. This CDR3 spans 15 amino acids. Germline V gene data show CDR1 as MNHEY and CDR2 as SMNVEV (reference sequence). The CDR3 here is CVSNTGTRVYNEQFF. The CDR3 coding sequence is TGTGTCAGCAACACCGGGACTAGAGTCTACAATGAGCAGTTCTTC.

The chain has TRBV5-1 and TRBJ2-5; TRBD2 agrees at 12 bases. Germline trimming cut 4 bases from V and 11 bases from J; bases unmatched to any gene: 15. Per germline, CDR1 SGHRS and CDR2 YFSETQ. This CDR3 contains 16 residues. The CDR3 coding sequence is TGCGCCAGCAGCCCACGGACTAGCGGGGCATACAATGAGCAGTACTTC. This encodes CASSPRTSGAYNEQYF.

The sample holds many counts of this clonotype. The chain links TRBV10-3 to TRBJ2-1; 9 bases are a match to TRBD2. J was trimmed by 6 bases and V by 6 bases; bases with no gene match: 3. The CDR3 spans 13 residues. Germline V gene data show CDR1 as ENHRY and CDR2 as SYGVKD. CDR3 in amino acids: CAISGTSTNEQFF. CDR3 in DNA: TGTGCCATCAGCGGGACTAGCACCAATGAGCAGTTCTTC.

Of note for this clonotype: Germline and junction disagree at one end, which may indicate a read error. The chain couples TRBV19 to TRBJ1-2; D is unresolved. CDR1 is LNHDA and CDR2 is SQIVND in the germline V gene (reference sequence). The CDR3 is 13 residues long. CDR3 in DNA: TGTGCCGGTAGTATGGGCCAGCCTCGGGGCTACACCTTC. Amino acids: CAGSMGQPRGYTF.